These 32 T cell receptor beta chains came from one sample sequenced in a study of OX40 agonist ivuxolimab in advanced cancers. This table comes from immunoSEQ multiplex PCR, and its TCRdb copy is limited to in-frame clones, with some not included. The table includes about 14,000 clones, about four fifths detected once. The source was CD4+ or CD8+ T cells sorted from blood, collected in a trial of the OX40 agonist ivuxolimab. The source of these receptors is an adult with an advanced solid tumor such as melanoma, head and neck, liver or kidney cancer.

This clone has just one count. This sequence joins TRBV5-6 and TRBJ1-2; no clear D. Deletions cut 0 bases from V and 7 bases from J, with 10 bases between. The CDR3 runs 13 residues. Germline CDR1 reads SGHDT; CDR2 reads YYEEEE. The CDR3 sequence: CASSLVTAIGYTF. In DNA form, the CDR3 reads TGTGCCAGCAGCTTGGTGACGGCAATTGGCTACACCTTC.

The rearrangement uses TRBV19 and TRBJ2-1; 7 bases fit TRBD2. V trimming: 1 base; J trimming: 5 bases; junction bases outside the gene matches: 5. This CDR3 has 15 residues. Germline-derived CDR1 and CDR2 are LNHDA and SQIVND (reference sequence). CDR3 sequence (DNA): TGTGCCAGTAGTATAGCGGGAGGTTCGCACAATGAGCAGTTCTTC. Translated, it gives CASSIAGGSHNEQFF.

V and J are TRBV11-3 and TRBJ2-2, with 7 bases aligning to TRBD1. Germline trimming cut 6 bases from V and 2 bases from J; bases unmatched to any gene: 6. Germline CDR1 is SGHNT and CDR2 is YENEEA. The CDR3 runs to 15 residues. The CDR3 protein is CASRMRQGNTGELFF. DNA for the CDR3: TGTGCCAGCAGGATGAGACAGGGAAACACCGGGGAGCTGTTTTTT.

This chain joins TRBV5-5 and TRBJ1-3, with unresolved D. Deletions cut 2 bases from V and 0 bases from J, with 9 bases between. Looked up from germline, CDR1 is SGHKS and CDR2 is YYEKEE (reference sequence). The CDR3 has 15 amino acids. CDR3 residues: CASSFNRNSGNTIYF. DNA for the CDR3: TGTGCCAGCAGCTTTAATCGGAACTCTGGAAACACCATATATTTT. The full variable domain, completed using reference TRBV5-5 and TRBJ1-3, is DAGVTQSPTHLIKTRGQQVTLRCSPISGHKSVSWYQQVLGQGPQFIFQYYEKEERGRGNFPDRFSARQFPNYSSELNVNALLLGDSALYLCASSFNRNSGNTIYFGEGSWLTVV.

This clone was recorded only once. This rearrangement joins TRBV13 to TRBJ2-7, with D hard to call. CDR3 length: 14 residues. Trimming removed 0 bases from V and 0 bases from J, with 6 bases in between. Germline lookup yields CDR1 PRHDT and CDR2 FYEKMQ (reference sequence). The CDR3, as DNA: TGTGCCAGCAGCTTAGGACAGAGCTCCTACGAGCAGTACTTC. It is translated as CASSLGQSSYEQYF.

The CDR3 is CAAGERGSYEQYF. The CDR3 DNA reads TGTGCCGCCGGCGAGCGGGGCTCCTACGAGCAGTACTTC. This sequence joins TRBV5-3 and TRBJ2-5, with TRBD2 identical over 7 bases. The J call may be wrong; the DNA end is better matched by TRBJ2-7. TRBV5-3 is assigned to the ORF class and has an uncertain function. This CDR3 is 13 amino acids long.

The chain couples TRBV19 to TRBJ2-7; TRBD2 might be the D (6 bases). V lost 1 base and J lost 5, with 9 bases in between. CDR3 length: 13 residues. Looked up from germline, CDR1 is LNHDA and CDR2 is SQIVND (reference sequence). CDR3 loop: CASSIGERDEQYF. The CDR3 DNA is TGTGCCAGTAGTATAGGTGAGCGGGACGAGCAGTACTTC. The full variable domain, completed using reference TRBV19 and TRBJ2-7, is DGGITQSPKYLFRKEGQNVTLSCEQNLNHDAMYWYRQDPGQGLRLIYYSQIVNDFQKGDIAEGYSVSREKKESFPLTVTSAQKNPTAFYLCASSIGERDEQYFGPGTRLTVT.

This clone was counted once. This rearrangement joins TRBV5-1 to TRBJ1-1; TRBD1 is a possible D gene (5 bases). CDR1 is SGHRS, CDR2 YFSETQ, per germline. CDR3 length: 15 residues. Trimming removed 4 bases from V and 4 bases from J, with 17 bases in between. CDR3 residues: CASSPEGGTGTEAFF. Written as DNA, the CDR3 is TGCGCCAGCAGCCCAGAGGGCGGGACGGGCACTGAAGCTTTCTTT. Full variable domain (outside the CDR3, taken from reference TRBV5-1 and TRBJ1-1): KAGVTQTPRYLIKTRGQQVTLSCSPISGHRSVSWYQQTPGQGLQFLFEYFSETQRNKGNFPGRFSGRQFSNSRSEMNVSTLELGDSALYLCASSPEGGTGTEAFFGQGTRLTVV.

The gene calls are TRBV10-3 and TRBJ2-2; no firm D call. The CDR3 is made up of 11 amino acids. V was clipped by 10 bases and J by 6 bases, with 9 bases between them. Germline V gene sequence: CDR1 ENHRY, CDR2 SYGVKD. Here the CDR3 reads CATGGAGELFF. The CDR3 DNA sequence: TGTGCCACGGGTGGGGCCGGGGAGCTGTTTTTT.

The count of this clone is one. J is TRBJ2-1 and V is TRBV13; no clear D. The V gene's germline CDR1 is PRHDT and CDR2 FYEKMQ (reference sequence). The CDR3 extends over 11 amino acids. The V end lost 5 bases, the J end lost 5 bases, and 4 bases lay between the germline ends. This CDR3 reads CASSPNNEQFF. CDR3 bases: TGTGCCAGCAGCCCGAACAATGAGCAGTTCTTC. Variable domain in full (rest from reference TRBV13 and TRBJ2-1): AAGVIQSPRHLIKEKRETATLKCYPIPRHDTVYWYQQGPGQDPQFLISFYEKMQSDKGSIPDRFSAQQFSDYHSELNMSSLELGDSALYFCASSPNNEQFFGPGTRLTVL.

The chain joins TRBV10-3 to TRBJ1-5; no clear D gene. The V gene lost 0 bases and the J gene lost 5 bases, with 8 bases spanning the gap. This CDR3 has 14 amino acids. Per the germline V gene, CDR1 is ENHRY and CDR2 is SYGVKD. The DNA of the CDR3 is TGTGCCATCAGTGAGTCGCCCCTGCATCAGCCCCAGCATTTT. Translating it yields CAISESPLHQPQHF.

By frequency in the sample, this clone is medium-sized (0.01 to 0.1%). This chain uses TRBV27 with TRBJ1-2; D is unclear. CDR1 is MNHEY, CDR2 SMNVEV, per germline (reference sequence). The length of the CDR3 is 12 residues. Trimming stripped 9 bases from V and 7 bases from J, with 15 bases between. CDR3 protein: CASTALNGGYTF. CDR3 coding DNA: TGTGCCAGTACAGCTCTCAATGGTGGCTACACCTTC.

The gene calls are TRBV19 and TRBJ2-1; no firm D call. CDR1 is LNHDA, CDR2 SQIVND, per germline (reference sequence). V was pared by 1 base and J by 6 bases, with 13 bases between. The CDR3 sequence is 15 residues long. The CDR3 region has the DNA TGTGCCAGTAGTATAGGCGGTGGTCCTGGCAATGAGCAGTTCTTC. Translating gives CASSIGGGPGNEQFF.

This chain uses TRBV4-1 with TRBJ2-7, with D perhaps TRBD1 or TRBD2 (6 bases each). Germline CDR1 is MGHRA and CDR2 is YSYEKL. This CDR3 region has 16 residues. Trimming cost V 0 bases and J 1 base, with 13 bases left between them. The CDR3 DNA follows: TGCGCCAGCAGCCAAGAAGGCAGGGGACTTTCCTACGAGCAGTACTTC. Translation: CASSQEGRGLSYEQYF.

The J gene is TRBJ2-1, the V gene TRBV6-1; D is possibly TRBD2 (5 bases). V lost 1 base, J lost 7 bases, and 11 bases lay in between. CDR1 is MNHNS, CDR2 SASEGT, per germline. This CDR3 is 14 amino acids long. The CDR3 coding sequence is TGTGCCAGCAGTGAAGGAGGGTATTGGAATGAGCAGTTCTTC. It translates to CASSEGGYWNEQFF.

The chain links TRBV9 to TRBJ2-5; 8 nucleotides agree with TRBD2. V shed 0 bases, J shed 3 bases, and the junction held 7 bases outside the gene matches. From germline, CDR1 is SGDLS and CDR2 YYNGEE. There are 16 residues in the CDR3. CDR3 sequence: CASSVDSRAGEETQYF. CDR3 coding DNA: TGTGCCAGCAGCGTAGATAGTAGAGCGGGGGAAGAGACCCAGTACTTC.

This clone was seen only once. The V call is TRBV6-1, the J call TRBJ1-5, with D possibly TRBD1 on 6 matching bases. Germline lookup yields CDR1 MNHNS and CDR2 SASEGT. This CDR3 is built from 14 residues. The V gene lost 9 bases and the J gene lost 11 bases, with 23 bases spanning the gap. The chain's CDR3 is CARAGHLGQSAQHF. The CDR3 nucleotides are TGTGCCAGGGCGGGACATTTAGGGCAATCAGCCCAGCATTTT.

The CDR3 protein is CASSRRHLLANEKLFF. The CDR3 DNA is TGTGCCAGCAGCCGCAGACACCTCCTCGCTAATGAAAAACTGTTTTTT. This sequence joins TRBV5-6 and TRBJ1-4; D is unresolved. Germline V gives CDR1 SGHDT, CDR2 YYEEEE. This CDR3 is 16 amino acids long. The ends were cut back, 4 bases at V and 3 bases at J, with 16 bases in the middle.

This chain connects TRBV13 to TRBJ2-5; 12 nucleotides agree with TRBD2. The better agreement between TRBJ2-7 and the DNA end casts doubt on the J call. Germline CDR1 reads PRHDT; CDR2 reads FYEKMQ (reference sequence). The length of the CDR3 is 17 residues. The CDR3, as DNA: TGTGCCAGCAGCTTAATTCTAGCGGGAGGGATTACCTACGAGCAGTACTTC. Translation: CASSLILAGGITYEQYF.

J is TRBJ2-7 and V is TRBV19, with TRBD2 matching over 8 bases. CDR1 and CDR2 (germline): LNHDA, SQIVND (reference sequence). CDR3 length: 15 residues. V lost 1 base to trimming and J lost 4 bases; unmatched junction nucleotides: 6. The CDR3 nucleotides are TGTGCCAGTAGTATAGTGGCGGGGGGCGAATACGAGCAGTACTTC. Protein: CASSIVAGGEYEQYF.

The genes are TRBV6-5 and TRBJ2-7; 11 positions match TRBD2. Germline V gene data show CDR1 as MNHEY and CDR2 as SVGAGI. The CDR3 covers 15 residues. V trimming: 5 bases; J trimming: 4 bases; junction bases outside the gene matches: 7. The CDR3 here is CASSPRLAGLYEQYF. The CDR3 nucleotides are TGTGCCAGCAGTCCCAGACTAGCGGGATTATACGAGCAGTACTTC.

V usage is TRBV6-5 and J usage is TRBJ1-2, with TRBD1 matching 9 bases. J lost 7 bases, V lost 6 bases, and 6 bases had no gene match. The CDR3 has 13 amino acids. The germline V gene encodes CDR1 MNHEY and CDR2 SVGAGI. The CDR3, as DNA: TGTGCCAGCAGCCCCGGGACAGGGTCTGGCTACACCTTC. It is translated as CASSPGTGSGYTF.

This rearrangement joins TRBV7-9 to TRBJ1-1, with D possibly TRBD1 on 6 matching bases. This CDR3 has 13 residues. Trimming shortened V by 5 bases and J by 7 bases, and 14 bases separated the two germline ends. Germline CDR1 SEHNR, CDR2 FQNEAQ (reference sequence). Here the CDR3 reads CASSADGGIEAFF. In DNA, the CDR3 is TGTGCCAGCAGCGCAGACGGGGGCATTGAAGCTTTCTTT.

CDR3 coding DNA: TGTGCCAGCAGCTCAGACACGAACACCGGGGAGCTGTTTTTT. Translating it yields CASSSDTNTGELFF. The V call is TRBV5-4, the J call TRBJ2-2, with no clear D. This CDR3 has 14 amino acids. Trimming left V 3 bases short and J 0 bases short, with 6 bases between. Germline CDR1 is SGHNT and CDR2 is YYREEE (reference sequence).

The chain employs TRBV15 and TRBJ2-2; perhaps TRBD2 as D (5 bases). CDR3 length: 14 residues. Trimming cost V 6 bases and J 0 bases, with 8 bases left between them. Germline V CDR1 and CDR2: LNHNV, YYDKDF (reference sequence). This CDR3 is CATRDGTNTGELFF. The CDR3 DNA is TGTGCCACCAGGGACGGGACGAACACCGGGGAGCTGTTTTTT.

The V call is TRBV5-6, the J call TRBJ2-3; either TRBD1 or TRBD2 may supply D (5 bases each). The germline V gene has CDR1 SGHDT and CDR2 YYEEEE. Between the trimmed V and J ends, which lost 1 base and 1 base, there was a span of 16 bases. This CDR3 is built from 17 residues. The chain's CDR3 is CASSLTPGPGRTDTQYF. CDR3 sequence (DNA): TGTGCCAGCAGCTTGACCCCGGGGCCAGGGCGCACAGATACGCAGTATTTT. Using reference TRBV5-6 and TRBJ2-3 for the parts outside the CDR3, the full variable domain is DAGVTQSPTHLIKTRGQQVTLRCSPKSGHDTVSWYQQALGQGPQFIFQYYEEEERQRGNFPDRFSGHQFPNYSSELNVNALLLGDSALYLCASSLTPGPGRTDTQYFGPGTRLTVL.

Within the sample, this clone is medium-sized. The V and J genes are TRBV9 and TRBJ2-2; D unclear. Germline loops: CDR1 SGDLS, CDR2 YYNGEE. V lost 3 bases and J lost 3, with 0 bases in between. The CDR3 is 11 residues long. CDR3 coding DNA: TGTGCCAGCAGCGACACCGGGGAGCTGTTTTTT. It translates to CASSDTGELFF.

In its sample, this clone was seen once. Here the CDR3 reads CASSLTVDRVYEQYF. In DNA, the CDR3 is TGCGCCAGCAGCTTGACCGTTGACAGGGTGTACGAGCAGTACTTC. J is TRBJ2-7 and V is TRBV5-1, with 7 bases lining up with TRBD1. J was trimmed by 4 bases and V by 1 base; bases with no gene match: 8. The CDR3 contains 15 residues. Germline assignment: CDR1 SGHRS and CDR2 YFSETQ.

The chain joins TRBV15 to TRBJ2-2; 11 nucleotides agree with TRBD2. CDR1 and CDR2 (germline): LNHNV, YYDKDF (reference sequence). Germline trimming cut 1 base from V and 7 bases from J; bases unmatched to any gene: 5. This CDR3 has 16 residues. DNA of the CDR3: TGTGCCACCAGCAGAGTTCTAGCGGGAGGTGGCGGGGAGCTGTTTTTT. Amino acid sequence: CATSRVLAGGGGELFF.

J is TRBJ1-1 and V is TRBV27; D is unresolved. Germline V gene data show CDR1 as MNHEY and CDR2 as SMNVEV (reference sequence). This CDR3 contains 13 residues. The V gene lost 4 bases and the J gene lost 2 bases, with 8 bases spanning the gap. The CDR3 DNA follows: TGTGCCAGCAGTTATTCAGCTAACACTGAAGCTTTCTTT. Protein sequence: CASSYSANTEAFF.

V is TRBV7-8 and J is TRBJ2-7; 7 positions agree with TRBD1. The trim removed 4 bases at V and 2 bases at J, leaving 5 bases unmatched. CDR3 size: 14 residues. Germline V gene lookup returns CDR1 SGHVS and CDR2 FQNEAQ. This CDR3 is CASSSYRGAYEQYF. The CDR3 DNA reads TGTGCCAGCAGCTCCTACAGGGGTGCCTACGAGCAGTACTTC.

This sequence joins TRBV10-3 and TRBJ2-7; TRBD2 is a possible D gene (6 bases). This CDR3 contains 14 residues. Germline V gene lookup returns CDR1 ENHRY and CDR2 SYGVKD. V shed 2 bases and J shed 5 bases, with 13 bases lying between them. CDR3 coding DNA: TGTGCCATCAGTGAGATGGGCGGGAACAACGAGCAGTACTTC. It yields the protein CAISEMGGNNEQYF.